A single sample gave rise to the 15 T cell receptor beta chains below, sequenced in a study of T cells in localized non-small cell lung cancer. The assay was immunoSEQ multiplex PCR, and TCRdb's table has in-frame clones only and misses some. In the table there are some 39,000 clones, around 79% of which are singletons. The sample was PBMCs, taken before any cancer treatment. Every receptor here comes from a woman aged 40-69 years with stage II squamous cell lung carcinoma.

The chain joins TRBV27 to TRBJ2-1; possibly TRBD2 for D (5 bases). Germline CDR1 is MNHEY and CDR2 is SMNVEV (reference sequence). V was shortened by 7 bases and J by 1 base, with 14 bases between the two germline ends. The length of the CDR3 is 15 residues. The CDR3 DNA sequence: TGTGCCAGCACCGTTAGCGTTGGGTCCTACAATGAGCAGTTCTTC. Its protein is CASTVSVGSYNEQFF.

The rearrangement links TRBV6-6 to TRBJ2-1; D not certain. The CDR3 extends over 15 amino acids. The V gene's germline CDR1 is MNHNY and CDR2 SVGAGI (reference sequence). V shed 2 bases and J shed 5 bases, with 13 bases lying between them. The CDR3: CASSYGWGSDNEQFF. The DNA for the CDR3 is TGTGCCAGCAGTTACGGGTGGGGTTCAGACAATGAGCAGTTCTTC.

The CDR3 DNA sequence: TGTGCCAGCAGCTTTAATGGGGTCGATGAAAAACTGTTTTTT. Translating gives CASSFNGVDEKLFF. The chain couples TRBV7-9 to TRBJ1-4; D unclear. The V and J ends lost 3 bases and 6 bases respectively, with 11 bases between them. The length of the CDR3 is 14 residues. CDR1 and CDR2 from the germline V gene are SEHNR and FQNEAQ (reference sequence).

CDR3 sequence reads: CASSNRGTYTGELFF. In DNA, the CDR3 is TGTGCCAGCAGCAACAGGGGAACCTACACCGGGGAGCTGTTTTTT. The chain carries TRBV13 and TRBJ2-2; 7 nucleotides align to TRBD1. Per germline, CDR1 PRHDT and CDR2 FYEKMQ (reference sequence). This CDR3 contains 15 residues. After removal of 5 bases from V and 3 bases from J, the junction contained 6 bases not matched to a gene.

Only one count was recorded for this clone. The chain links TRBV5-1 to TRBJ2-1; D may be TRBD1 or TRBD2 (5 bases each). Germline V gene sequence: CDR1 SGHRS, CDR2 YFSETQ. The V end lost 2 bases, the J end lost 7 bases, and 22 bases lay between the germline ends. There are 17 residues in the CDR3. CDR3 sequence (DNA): TGCGCCAGCAGCTTTCTCGGGGCGGGTTTGGGCGAAAATGAGCAGTTCTTC. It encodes CASSFLGAGLGENEQFF.

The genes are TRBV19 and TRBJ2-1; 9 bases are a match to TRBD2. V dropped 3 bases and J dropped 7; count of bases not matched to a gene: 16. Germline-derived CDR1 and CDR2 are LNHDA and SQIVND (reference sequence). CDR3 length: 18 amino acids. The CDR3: CASSMGPLAGGRGNEQFF. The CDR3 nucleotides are TGTGCCAGTAGTATGGGTCCCCTGGCGGGAGGGCGTGGGAATGAGCAGTTCTTC.

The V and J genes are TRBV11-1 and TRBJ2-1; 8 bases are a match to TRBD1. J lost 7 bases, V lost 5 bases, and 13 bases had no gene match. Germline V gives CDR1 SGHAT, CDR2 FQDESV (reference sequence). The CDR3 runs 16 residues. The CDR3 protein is CASSPRLGQDLNEQFF. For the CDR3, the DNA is TGTGCCAGCAGCCCCAGGCTGGGACAGGATCTGAATGAGCAGTTCTTC.

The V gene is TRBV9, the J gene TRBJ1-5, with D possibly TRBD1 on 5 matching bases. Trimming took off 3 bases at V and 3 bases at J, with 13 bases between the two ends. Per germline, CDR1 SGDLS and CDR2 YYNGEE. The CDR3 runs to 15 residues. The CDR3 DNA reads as TGTGCCAGCAGCGAGGGACTTACCGCCAATCAGCCCCAGCATTTT. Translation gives CASSEGLTANQPQHF. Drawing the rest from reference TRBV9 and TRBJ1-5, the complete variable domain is DSGVTQTPKHLITATGQRVTLRCSPRSGDLSVYWYQQSLDQGLQFLIQYYNGEERAKGNILERFSAQQFPDLHSELNLSSLELGDSALYFCASSEGLTANQPQHFGDGTRLSIL.

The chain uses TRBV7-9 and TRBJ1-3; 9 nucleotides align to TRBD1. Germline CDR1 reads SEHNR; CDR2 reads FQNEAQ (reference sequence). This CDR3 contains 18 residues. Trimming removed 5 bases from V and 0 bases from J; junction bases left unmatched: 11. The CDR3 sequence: CASSGGTGGNLSGNTIYF. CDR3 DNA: TGTGCCAGCAGCGGTGGCACAGGGGGCAACCTCTCTGGAAACACCATATATTTT.

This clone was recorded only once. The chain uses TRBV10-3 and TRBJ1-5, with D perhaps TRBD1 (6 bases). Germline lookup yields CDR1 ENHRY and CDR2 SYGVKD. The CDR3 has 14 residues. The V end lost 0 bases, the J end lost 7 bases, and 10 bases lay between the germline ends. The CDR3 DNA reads TGTGCCATCAGTGAGTCCACAGGGACGCAGCCCCAGCATTTT. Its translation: CAISESTGTQPQHF.

The CDR3 nucleotides read TGTGCCACCGGGAGATTCGGGTCCTACAATGAGCAGTTCTTC. This codes for CATGRFGSYNEQFF. This chain connects TRBV15 to TRBJ2-1, with D maybe TRBD2 (5 bases). V was cut by 8 bases and J by 1 base, with 12 bases left in between. Germline V gene data show CDR1 as LNHNV and CDR2 as YYDKDF (reference sequence). CDR3 length equals 14 residues.

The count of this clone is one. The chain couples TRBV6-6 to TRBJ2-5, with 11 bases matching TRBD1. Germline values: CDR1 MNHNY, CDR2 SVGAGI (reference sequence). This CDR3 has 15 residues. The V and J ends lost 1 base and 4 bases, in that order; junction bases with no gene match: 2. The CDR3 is CASSYLGQGGETQYF. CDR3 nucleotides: TGTGCCAGCAGTTACTTGGGACAGGGGGGAGAGACCCAGTACTTC.

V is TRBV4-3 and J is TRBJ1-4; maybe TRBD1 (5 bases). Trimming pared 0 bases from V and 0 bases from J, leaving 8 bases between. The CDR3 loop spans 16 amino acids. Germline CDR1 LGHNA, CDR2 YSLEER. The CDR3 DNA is TGCGCCAGCAGCCAAGACGAGACAGCAACTAATGAAAAACTGTTTTTT. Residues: CASSQDETATNEKLFF.

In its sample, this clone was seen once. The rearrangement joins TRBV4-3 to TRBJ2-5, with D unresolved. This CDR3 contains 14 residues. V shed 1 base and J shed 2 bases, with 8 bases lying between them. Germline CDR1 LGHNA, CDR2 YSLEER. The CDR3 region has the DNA TGCGCCAGCAGCCAAGGCATAGGGCAAGAGACCCAGTACTTC. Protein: CASSQGIGQETQYF.

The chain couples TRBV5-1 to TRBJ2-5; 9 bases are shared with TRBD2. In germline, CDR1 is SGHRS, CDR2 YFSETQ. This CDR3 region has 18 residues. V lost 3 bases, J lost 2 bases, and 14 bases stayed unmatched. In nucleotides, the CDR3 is TGCGCCAGCAGCTCGCCCAGGAGTGGGAGCGGGGGGCAAGAGACCCAGTACTTC. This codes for CASSSPRSGSGGQETQYF.